The 2 T cell receptor beta chains given below trace back to one sample, sequenced in a study of OX40 agonist ivuxolimab in advanced cancers. Clones were read by immunoSEQ multiplex PCR, and TCRdb kept only the in-frame ones, dropping some. The table shows 65,000 to 70,000 clones, with roughly 90% occurring only once. This specimen consisted of CD4+ or CD8+ T cells sorted from blood, obtained in a trial of the OX40 agonist ivuxolimab. These receptor sequences come from an adult with an advanced solid tumor such as melanoma, head and neck, liver or kidney cancer.

The count of this clone is one. The CDR3, as DNA: TGTGCCAGTTCCCCTACCCGTGCAGGCCGAAGAATAGCTTTCTTT. Protein: CASSPTRAGRRIAFF. The chain joins TRBV19 to TRBJ1-1; D gene unclear. The CDR3 has 15 amino acids. Germline loops: CDR1 LNHDA, CDR2 SQIVND (reference sequence). V lost 8 bases to trimming and J lost 10 bases, with 26 bases between them.

V gene TRBV6-1 combines with J gene TRBJ1-5, with 7 nucleotides matching TRBD1. The germline gives CDR1 MNHNS, CDR2 SASEGT. This CDR3 comprises 17 residues. Trimming at V came to 2 bases and at J to 4 bases, leaving 11 bases not matched to a gene. The CDR3 DNA sequence: TGTGCCAGCAGTGAAATTGAGGGGGCACGGCCTAATCAGCCCCAGCATTTT. It encodes CASSEIEGARPNQPQHF.